A selection of T cell receptor beta chains follows, all from one sample in a study of T cell repertoires in cytomegalovirus infection. TCRdb reprocessed the reads with MiXCR, giving one entry per CDR3 protein. Among around 530,000 distinct CDR3 sequences listed, about 17% were seen once. Sequences were obtained from CD8+ T cells from PBMCs. These receptors all stem from a human donor in good health (CMV status not recorded). Some clones in this sample may be carry-over from other donors' samples. The CDR3 runs from the conserved cysteine through the conserved F or W. The order of the fields is J gene, V gene, CDR3 protein.

J: TRBJ1-2
V: TRBV27
CDR3: CATGRGTSYGYTF

J: TRBJ2-7
V: TRBV20-1
CDR3: CSARDGQSYEQYF

J: TRBJ2-2
V: TRBV2
CDR3: CASSSQGEVVAVITGELFF

J: TRBJ2-7
V: TRBV7-9
CDR3: CASSLSTVDDEQYF

J: TRBJ2-7
V: TRBV28
CDR3: CASREGGIYEQYF

J: TRBJ2-5
V: TRBV29-1
CDR3: CSVRHRAVQETQYF

J: TRBJ2-1
V: TRBV27
CDR3: CASSLPGKLGYNEQFF

J: TRBJ2-7
V: TRBV18
CDR3: CASSEDSNSYEQYF

J: TRBJ2-7
V: TRBV5-6
CDR3: CASSPEAGTGGYEQYF

J: TRBJ2-7
V: TRBV7-9
CDR3: CASSLQGRGPSSYEQYF

J: TRBJ2-1
V: TRBV11-2
CDR3: CASSLSRNYYNEQFF

J: TRBJ1-1
V: TRBV28
CDR3: CASRMPGQGMNTEAFF

J: TRBJ2-1
V: TRBV4-1
CDR3: CASSQGTAEQFF

J: TRBJ2-7
V: TRBV12-3/TRBV12-4
CDR3: CASSLARHYEQYF

J: TRBJ2-5
V: TRBV11-2
CDR3: CASSDAVGTGSETQYF

J: TRBJ2-2
V: TRBV6-1
CDR3: CASSERGKRTGELFF

J: TRBJ1-2
V: TRBV7-3
CDR3: CASSPTGGQNYGYTF

J: TRBJ1-1
V: TRBV19
CDR3: CASSRSGLGPNTEAFF

J: TRBJ2-7
V: TRBV28
CDR3: CASSSGQAKFYEQYF

J: TRBJ1-3
V: TRBV7-9
CDR3: CASSSPGRPGNTIYF

J: TRBJ2-7
V: TRBV30
CDR3: CAWKGQPAYEQYF

J: TRBJ2-1
V: TRBV2
CDR3: CASSEVTGADNEQFF

J: TRBJ1-1
V: TRBV14
CDR3: CASSQESRRAGQIFTEAFF

J: TRBJ1-4
V: TRBV29-1
CDR3: CSAVGGEKLFF

J: TRBJ2-6
V: TRBV25-1
CDR3: CASSEYPETYSGADVLTF

J: TRBJ1-5
V: TRBV27
CDR3: CASSFVGEPQHF

J: TRBJ2-1
V: TRBV11-2
CDR3: CASSLWGAGSSYNEQFF

J: TRBJ2-5
V: TRBV27
CDR3: CASNRLGETQYF

J: TRBJ1-1
V: TRBV12-3/TRBV12-4
CDR3: CASSFSGGAFF

J: TRBJ2-1
V: TRBV11-3
CDR3: CASSSDSTSYNEQFF

J: TRBJ2-3
V: TRBV9
CDR3: CASSVEVAGASDTQYF

J: TRBJ2-2
V: TRBV11-2
CDR3: CASSLPPGAGELFF

J: TRBJ2-7
V: TRBV9
CDR3: CASPTYEQYF

J: TRBJ2-2
V: TRBV5-5
CDR3: CASSLGPRGGLTKTGELFF

J: TRBJ2-2
V: TRBV20-1
CDR3: CSARDTGTNSVSGEPFF

J: TRBJ2-1
V: TRBV27
CDR3: CASGPLWVGGYNEQFF

J: TRBJ1-4
V: TRBV7-9
CDR3: CASSSDRGRVTNEKLFF

J: TRBJ1-2
V: TRBV29-1
CDR3: CSGRMTGMIGYTF

J: TRBJ2-2
V: TRBV7-6
CDR3: CASSTGTLFGELFF

J: TRBJ1-1
V: TRBV27
CDR3: CASSPGARAEAFF

J: TRBJ2-3
V: TRBV2
CDR3: CASSEGGTDTQYF